Listed below are T cell receptor beta chains from one sample, sequenced in a study of OX40 agonist ivuxolimab in advanced cancers. Repertoires were generated with immunoSEQ multiplex PCR, while TCRdb's copy carries only in-frame clones and drops some. Of 65,000 to 90,000 clones in the sample, around 90% were seen once. This specimen consisted of CD4+ or CD8+ T cells sorted from blood, obtained in a trial of the OX40 agonist ivuxolimab. These TCRs come from an adult with an advanced solid tumor such as melanoma, head and neck, liver or kidney cancer. Each CDR3 is given with its conserved first and last residue. D genes are given only for firm matches. Size is stated for part of the rows, as once, few or many counts, or as a class when the clone is expanded.

NA	TRBV5-1	NA	TRBJ1-5	TGCGCCAGCAGCCCCTCCGGCGCGGGCGTCGGCCAGCCCCAGCATTTT	CASSPSGAGVGQPQHF
NA	TRBV5-1	NA	TRBJ2-3	TGCGCCAGCAGTCCCAGCGTGTCCGCAGATACGCAGTATTTT	CASSPSVSADTQYF
NA	TRBV7-3	NA	TRBJ2-3	TGTGCCAGCAGCGCGGGACCCGGCGATACGCAGTATTTT	CASSAGPGDTQYF
NA	TRBV7-2	NA	TRBJ2-1	TGTGCCAGCAGCTCCCTCAGCTGGGGGCAGTTCTTC	CASSSLSWGQFF
NA	TRBV6-5	NA	TRBJ1-5	TGTGCCAGCAGTTCCTCACCGGATCAGCCCCAGCATTTT	CASSSSPDQPQHF
TRBD2	TRBV2	medium-sized	TRBJ2-5	TGTGCCAGCAGTTCGGGACTAGCGGGGTCGGTGGAGACCCAGTACTTC	CASSSGLAGSVETQYF
NA	TRBV6-4	NA	TRBJ2-6	TGTGCCAGCAGCCGGGACTCTTTCTCTGGGGCCAACGTCCTGACTTTC	CASSRDSFSGANVLTF
TRBD1	TRBV19	NA	TRBJ1-1	TGTGCCAGTAGTCTCGGGACAGGGGGCACTGAAGCTTTCTTT	CASSLGTGGTEAFF
TRBD2	TRBV4-2	NA	TRBJ2-2	TGTGCCAGCAGCTTGCAACTAGCGGGAGCCGGGGAGCTGTTTTTT	CASSLQLAGAGELFF
TRBD2	TRBV10-3	NA	TRBJ2-1	TGTGCCATCAGTGGGGTAAGCGGGAGAAGTAATGAGCAGTTCTTC	CAISGVSGRSNEQFF
NA	TRBV5-4	NA	TRBJ2-1	TGTGCCAGCAGCTTGAGCGTAAGCTCCTACAATGAGCAGTTCTTC	CASSLSVSSYNEQFF
TRBD1	TRBV6-5	NA	TRBJ2-7	TGTGCCAGCAGTGGGAACACAGGGGGCGAGCAGTACTTC	CASSGNTGGEQYF
NA	TRBV11-3	NA	TRBJ2-7	TGTGCCAGCAGCTTAGAATCCGGCCGTTCCTACGAGCAGTACTTC	CASSLESGRSYEQYF
NA	TRBV4-3	once	TRBJ1-2	TGCGCCAGCAGCCCCCCGGGGGCGGACTATGGCTACACCTTC	CASSPPGADYGYTF
NA	TRBV5-1	NA	TRBJ1-4	TGCGCCAGCAGCTTGGGATCTGGGTTAGGAGAAAAACTGTTTTTT	CASSLGSGLGEKLFF